The text below deals with one T cell receptor (beta chain). The sample comes from a study of blood T cell repertoires in COVID-19. Study context: Donors in the United States, Italy and Spain gave samples during acute or convalescent COVID-19.

The study drew participants aged about 18 to 95 years from about two dozen US areas. The study assigned cohorts using participant-reported clinical history. Some clones are missing from TCRdb's copy, which holds only in-frame ones; the method was immunoSEQ multiplex PCR. The sample comprises fewer than 300,000 clones, roughly 88% of which are singletons, and about 1.2% rests with the top ten. Germline CDR1 LGHDT, CDR2 YNNKEL (reference sequence). The CDR3 consists of 18 residues. Unmatched junction bases numbered 17, after V lost 3 bases and J lost 4 bases. The chain combines TRBV3-1 (or the pseudogene TRBV3-2) with TRBJ1-1; 7 nucleotides agree with TRBD1. Sequencing used PBMCs or T cells enriched from blood (not recorded which). The receptor's source is a woman between 40 and 55 years old with acute COVID-19. CDR3 residues: CASSHLLGQVGASTEAFF. In DNA form, the CDR3 reads TGTGCCAGCAGCCACCTTCTCGGACAGGTCGGGGCTTCCACTGAAGCTTTCTTT.